This T cell receptor beta chain stems from a study of cytotoxic CD8 clonotypes in ibrutinib-treated CLL. Clones were read by immunoSEQ multiplex PCR, and TCRdb kept only the in-frame ones, dropping some. Altogether fewer than 45,000 clones are present, about two thirds being singletons, with the ten largest covering roughly 17%. V gave up 5 bases and J gave up 0 bases, with 11 bases separating them. Germline V gives CDR1 SNHLY, CDR2 FYNNEI. The CDR3 runs to 15 residues. The V gene is TRBV2, the J gene TRBJ1-5; D unclear. This TCR came from a human donor with chronic lymphocytic leukemia. The sample was PBMCs, taken at disease progression, from a patient treated with ibrutinib. CDR3 sequence: CASSRRDNSNQPQHF. Written as DNA, the CDR3 is TGTGCCAGCAGTCGCCGGGATAATAGCAATCAGCCCCAGCATTTT.